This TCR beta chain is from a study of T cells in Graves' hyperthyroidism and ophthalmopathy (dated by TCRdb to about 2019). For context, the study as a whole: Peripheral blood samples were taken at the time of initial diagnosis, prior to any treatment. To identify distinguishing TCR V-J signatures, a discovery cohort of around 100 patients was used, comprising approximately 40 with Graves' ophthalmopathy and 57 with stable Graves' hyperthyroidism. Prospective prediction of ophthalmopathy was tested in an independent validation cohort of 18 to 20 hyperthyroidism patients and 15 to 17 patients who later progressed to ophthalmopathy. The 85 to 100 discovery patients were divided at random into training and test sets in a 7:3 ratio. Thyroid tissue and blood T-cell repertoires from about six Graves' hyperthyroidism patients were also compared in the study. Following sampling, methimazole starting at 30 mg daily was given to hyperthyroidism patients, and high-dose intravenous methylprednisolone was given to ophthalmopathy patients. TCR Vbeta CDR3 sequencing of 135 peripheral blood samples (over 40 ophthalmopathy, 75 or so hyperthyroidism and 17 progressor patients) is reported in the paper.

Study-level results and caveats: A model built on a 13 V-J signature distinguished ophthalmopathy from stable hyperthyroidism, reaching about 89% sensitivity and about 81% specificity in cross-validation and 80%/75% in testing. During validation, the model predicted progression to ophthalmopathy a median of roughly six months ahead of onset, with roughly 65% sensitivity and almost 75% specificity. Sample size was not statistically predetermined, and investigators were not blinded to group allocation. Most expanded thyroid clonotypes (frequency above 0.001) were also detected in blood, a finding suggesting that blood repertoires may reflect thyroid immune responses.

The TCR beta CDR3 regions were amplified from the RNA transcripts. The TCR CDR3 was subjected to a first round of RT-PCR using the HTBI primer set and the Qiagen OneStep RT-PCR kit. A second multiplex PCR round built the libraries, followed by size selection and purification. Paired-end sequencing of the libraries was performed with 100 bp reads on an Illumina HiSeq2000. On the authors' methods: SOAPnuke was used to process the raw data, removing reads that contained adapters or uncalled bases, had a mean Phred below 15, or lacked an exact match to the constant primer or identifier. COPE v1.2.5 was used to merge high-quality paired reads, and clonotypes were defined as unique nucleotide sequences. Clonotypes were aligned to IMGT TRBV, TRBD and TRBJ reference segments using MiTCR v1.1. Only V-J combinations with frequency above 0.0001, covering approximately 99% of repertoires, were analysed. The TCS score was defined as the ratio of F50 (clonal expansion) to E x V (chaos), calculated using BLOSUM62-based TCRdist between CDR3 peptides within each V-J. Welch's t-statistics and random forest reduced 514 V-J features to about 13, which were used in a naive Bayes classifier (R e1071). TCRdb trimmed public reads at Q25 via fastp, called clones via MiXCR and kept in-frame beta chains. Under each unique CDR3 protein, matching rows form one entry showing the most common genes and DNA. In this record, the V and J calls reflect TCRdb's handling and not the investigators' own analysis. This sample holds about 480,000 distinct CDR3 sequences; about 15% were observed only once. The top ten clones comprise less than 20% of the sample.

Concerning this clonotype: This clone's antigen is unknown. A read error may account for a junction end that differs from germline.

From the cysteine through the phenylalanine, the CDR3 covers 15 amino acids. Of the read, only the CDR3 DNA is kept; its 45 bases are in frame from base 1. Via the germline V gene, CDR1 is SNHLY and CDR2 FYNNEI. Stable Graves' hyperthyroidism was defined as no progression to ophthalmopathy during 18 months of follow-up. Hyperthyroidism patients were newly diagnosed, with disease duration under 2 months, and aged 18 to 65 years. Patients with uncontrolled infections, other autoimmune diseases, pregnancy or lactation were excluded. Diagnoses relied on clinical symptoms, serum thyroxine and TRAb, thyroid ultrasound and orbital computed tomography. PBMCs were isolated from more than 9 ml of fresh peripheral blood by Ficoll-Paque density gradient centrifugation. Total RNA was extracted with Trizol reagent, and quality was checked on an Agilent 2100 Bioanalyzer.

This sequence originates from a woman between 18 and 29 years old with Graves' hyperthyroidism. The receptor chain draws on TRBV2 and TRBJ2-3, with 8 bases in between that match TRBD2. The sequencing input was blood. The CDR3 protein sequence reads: CASKRTSRSTDTQCF. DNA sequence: TGTGCCAGCAAGCGGACTAGCAGAAGCACAGATACGCAGTGTTTT.